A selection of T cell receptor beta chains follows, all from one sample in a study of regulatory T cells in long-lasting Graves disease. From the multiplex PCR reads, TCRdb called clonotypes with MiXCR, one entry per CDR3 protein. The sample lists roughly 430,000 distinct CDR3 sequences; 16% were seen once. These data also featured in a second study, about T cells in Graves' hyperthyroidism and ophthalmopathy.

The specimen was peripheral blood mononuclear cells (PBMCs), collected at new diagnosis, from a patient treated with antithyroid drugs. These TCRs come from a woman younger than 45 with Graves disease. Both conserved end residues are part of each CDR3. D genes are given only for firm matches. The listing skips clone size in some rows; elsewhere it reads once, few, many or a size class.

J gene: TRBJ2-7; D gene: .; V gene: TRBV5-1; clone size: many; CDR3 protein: CASSLRGGATYEQYF; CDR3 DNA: TGCGCCAGCAGCTTGAGGGGGGGGGCTACCTACGAGCAGTACTTC
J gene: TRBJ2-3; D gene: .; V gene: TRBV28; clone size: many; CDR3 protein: CASSITTALDTQYF; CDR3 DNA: TGTGCCAGCAGTATCACGACAGCCTTAGATACGCAGTATTTT
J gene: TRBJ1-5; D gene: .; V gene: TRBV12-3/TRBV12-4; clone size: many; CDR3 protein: CASSQLDRDNQPQHF; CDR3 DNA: TGTGCCAGCAGCCAACTTGACAGAGACAATCAGCCCCAGCATTTT
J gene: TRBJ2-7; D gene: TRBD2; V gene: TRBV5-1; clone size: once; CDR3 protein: CASSRGGNSYEQYF; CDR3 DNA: TGCGCCAGCAGCCGGGGGGGCAACTCCTACGAGCAGTACTTC
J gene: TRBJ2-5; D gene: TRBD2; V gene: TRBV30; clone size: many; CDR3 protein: CAWSLGSGRQETQYF; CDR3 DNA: TGTGCCTGGAGTTTGGGTAGCGGGAGACAAGAGACCCAGTACTTC
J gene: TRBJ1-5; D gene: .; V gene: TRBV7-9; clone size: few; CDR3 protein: CASSLGRENQPQHF; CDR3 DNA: TGTGCCAGCAGCTTAGGCAGGGAGAATCAGCCCCAGCATTTT
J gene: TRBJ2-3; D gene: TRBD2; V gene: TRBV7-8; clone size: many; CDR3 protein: CASSPGTRGSDTQYF; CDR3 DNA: TGTGCCAGCAGCCCCGGGACTAGAGGGTCAGATACGCAGTATTTT
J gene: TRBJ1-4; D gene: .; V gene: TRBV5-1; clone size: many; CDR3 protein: CASSLTLTGEMFF; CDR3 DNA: TGCGCCAGCAGTCTGACTCTGACGGGGGAGATGTTTTTT
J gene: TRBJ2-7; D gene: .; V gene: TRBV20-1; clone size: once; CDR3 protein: CSAASTDSYEQYF; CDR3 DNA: TGCAGTGCTGCCTCGACAGACTCCTACGAGCAGTACTTC
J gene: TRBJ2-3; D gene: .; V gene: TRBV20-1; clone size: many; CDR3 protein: CSASGDLGDTDTQYF; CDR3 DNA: TGCAGTGCTAGCGGGGACCTAGGGGACACAGATACGCAGTATTTT
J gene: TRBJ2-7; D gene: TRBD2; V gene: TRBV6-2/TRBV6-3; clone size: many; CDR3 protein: CASSEALLAGGPSEQYF; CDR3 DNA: TGTGCCAGCAGTGAAGCTCTACTAGCGGGAGGGCCCAGCGAGCAGTACTTC
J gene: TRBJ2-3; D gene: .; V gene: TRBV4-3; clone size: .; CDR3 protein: CASSQEPPEGVADTQYF; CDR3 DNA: TGCGCCAGCAGCCAAGAGCCCCCCGAGGGAGTCGCAGATACGCAGTATTTT
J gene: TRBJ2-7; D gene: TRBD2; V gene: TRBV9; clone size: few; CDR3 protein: CASSVEDSGGHYEQYF; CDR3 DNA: TGTGCCAGCAGCGTAGAAGATAGCGGGGGACATTACGAGCAGTACTTC
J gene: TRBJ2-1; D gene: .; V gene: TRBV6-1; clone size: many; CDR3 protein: CASTPAGLRSYNEQFF; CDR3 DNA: TGTGCCAGCACCCCGGCAGGGCTAAGATCCTACAATGAGCAGTTCTTC
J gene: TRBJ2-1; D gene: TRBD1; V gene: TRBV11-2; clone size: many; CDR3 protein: CASRRTGQVYNEQFF; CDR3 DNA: TGTGCCAGCAGGAGAACGGGACAGGTGTACAATGAGCAGTTCTTC
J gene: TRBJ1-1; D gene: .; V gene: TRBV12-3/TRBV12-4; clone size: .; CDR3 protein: CASSEMGTEAFF; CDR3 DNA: TGTGCCAGCAGCGAAATGGGCACTGAAGCTTTCTTT
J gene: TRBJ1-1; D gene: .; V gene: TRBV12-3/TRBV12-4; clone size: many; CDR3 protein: CASTSDGTTEAFF; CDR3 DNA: TGTGCCAGCACCTCGGACGGGACTACTGAAGCTTTCTTT
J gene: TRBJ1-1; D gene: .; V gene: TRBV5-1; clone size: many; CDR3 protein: CASSLDGRNTEAFF; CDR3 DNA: TGCGCCAGCAGCTTGGACGGCAGAAACACTGAAGCTTTCTTT
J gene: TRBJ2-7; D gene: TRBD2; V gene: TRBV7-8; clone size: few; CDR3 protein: CASSTTSGTRGYEQYF; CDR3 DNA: TGTGCCAGCAGCACCACAAGTGGGACTAGGGGATACGAGCAGTACTTC
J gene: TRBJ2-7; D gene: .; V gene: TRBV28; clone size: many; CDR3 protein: CASSGLGIGVNNEQYF; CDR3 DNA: TGTGCCAGCAGTGGTCTAGGAATTGGGGTGAATAACGAGCAGTACTTC
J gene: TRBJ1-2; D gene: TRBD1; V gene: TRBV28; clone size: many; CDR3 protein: CASRRTGKNYGYTF; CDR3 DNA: TGTGCCAGCAGGCGGACAGGGAAAAACTATGGCTACACCTTC
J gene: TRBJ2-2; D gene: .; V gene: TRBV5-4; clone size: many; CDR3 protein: CASSSGRATGELFF; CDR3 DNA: TGTGCCAGCAGCTCGGGACGAGCCACCGGGGAGCTGTTTTTT
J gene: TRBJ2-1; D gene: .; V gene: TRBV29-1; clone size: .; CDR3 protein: CSVDSLNNEQFF; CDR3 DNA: TGCAGCGTTGACAGTTTAAACAATGAGCAGTTCTTC